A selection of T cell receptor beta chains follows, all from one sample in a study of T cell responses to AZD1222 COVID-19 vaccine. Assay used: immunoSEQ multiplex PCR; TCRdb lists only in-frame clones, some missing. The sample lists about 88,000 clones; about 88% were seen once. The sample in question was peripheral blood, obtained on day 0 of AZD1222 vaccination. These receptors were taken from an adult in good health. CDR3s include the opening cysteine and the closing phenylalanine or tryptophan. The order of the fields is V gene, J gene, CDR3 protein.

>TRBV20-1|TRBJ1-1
CSASNPLNTEAFF
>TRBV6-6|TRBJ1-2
CASSLIRDRGRFNYGYTF
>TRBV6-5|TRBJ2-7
CASSPDDRMYEQYF
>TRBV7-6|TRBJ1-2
CASSPRTGSGTNYGYTF
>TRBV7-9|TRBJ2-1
CASSLSLSGTSNEQFF
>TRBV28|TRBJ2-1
CASTRTSTYNEQFF
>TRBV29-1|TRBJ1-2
CSVGSGDGYTF
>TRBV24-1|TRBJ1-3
CATSEPRSGTGSLPSSGNTIYF
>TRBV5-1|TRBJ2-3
CASSRGSVWTDTQYF
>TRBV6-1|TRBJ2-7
CASSELQGNFVGEQYF
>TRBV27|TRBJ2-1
CASSFSGANNEQFF
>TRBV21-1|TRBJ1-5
CASSRGQHNYSNQPQHF
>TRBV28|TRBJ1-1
CASSSLDSLKTEAFF
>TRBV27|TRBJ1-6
CASRATGTGNNSPLHF
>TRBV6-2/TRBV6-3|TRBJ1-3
CASSYDSGGSVSGNTIYF
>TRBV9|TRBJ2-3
CASSYGDGLTDTQYF
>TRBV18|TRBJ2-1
CASSLGTGGPYNEQFF
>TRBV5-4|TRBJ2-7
CASSLMGWYEQYF
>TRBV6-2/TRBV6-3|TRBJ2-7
CASSYRTQHEQYF
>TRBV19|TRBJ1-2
CASRSSWTGDYGYTF
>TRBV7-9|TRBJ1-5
CASSVNNQPQHF
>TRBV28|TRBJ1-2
CATAGGELYGYTF
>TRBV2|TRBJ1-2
CASPAWLTEKHYGYTF
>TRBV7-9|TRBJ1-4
CASSLDLGGTNEKLFF
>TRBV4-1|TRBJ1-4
CASSQVLGGLREKLFF
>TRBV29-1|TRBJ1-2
CSVEDGVSYGYTF
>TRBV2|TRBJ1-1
CASSHAVTEAFF
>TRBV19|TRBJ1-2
CASSRGYGYTF
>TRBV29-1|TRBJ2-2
CSVQLAGGPRRTGELFF
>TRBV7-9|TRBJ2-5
CASSLAQGVQETQYF
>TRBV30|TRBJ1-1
CAWSPRGGDTEAFF
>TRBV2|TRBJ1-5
CASRRTDNSNQPQHF
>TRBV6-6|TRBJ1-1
CATLKEVGSTEAFF
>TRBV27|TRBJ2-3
CASWVRGTDTQYF
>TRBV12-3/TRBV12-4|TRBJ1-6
CASSLAPPPPLHF
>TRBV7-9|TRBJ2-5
CASSSYKDSQETQYF
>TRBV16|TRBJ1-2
CASSQPGRDDYGYTF
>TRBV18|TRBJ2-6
CASSWTGGLLGHGANVLTF
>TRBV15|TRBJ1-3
CATSRGQAGSGNTIYF